This T cell receptor beta chain was recorded in a study of radiotherapy plus CTLA-4 blockade in lung cancer. Study findings and constraints: Expansion of tumor-derived TCR clones was observed in blood after radiotherapy plus ipilimumab.

A note on this clone: What it binds is unknown.

The repertoire was sequenced with immunoSEQ multiplex PCR; TCRdb's copy has only in-frame clones and lacks some. Found here are 95,000 to 150,000 clones, about 87% of them singletons; the top ten hold 5.5% to 7%. Germline values: CDR1 SQVTM, CDR2 ANQGSEA. V lost 6 bases to trimming and J lost 0 bases, with 17 bases between them. The CDR3 has 16 amino acids. This TCR came from a human donor with non-small cell lung cancer that progressed on radiotherapy plus ipilimumab. The source was peripheral blood, collected from a patient treated with radiotherapy plus ipilimumab. V gene TRBV29-1 combines with J gene TRBJ2-2, with D maybe TRBD1 (5 bases). Written as DNA, the CDR3 is TGCAGCGTCGGACATGGACGCCTCCCGAACACCGGGGAGCTGTTTTTT. As protein: CSVGHGRLPNTGELFF.